This is a list of T cell receptor beta chains from one sample in a study of shared clonotypes between healthy human individuals. Assay used: immunoSEQ multiplex PCR; TCRdb lists only in-frame clones, some missing. The table lists 2,500,000 or so clones, less than 95% of them singletons. Sequences were obtained from naive CD4+ T cells from PBMCs. All receptors come from a man between 18 and 29 years old in good health. Some clones in this sample may be carry-over from other donors' samples. The CDR3 runs from the conserved cysteine through the conserved F or W. The order of the fields is J gene, CDR3 length, V gene, clone size, D gene, CDR3 protein, CDR3 DNA. The D gene is left open where the match is weak. A row's size may be missing; if present it is once, few, many or a size class.

>TRBJ1-3|14|TRBV11-2|.|.
CASGRGHSGNTIYF
TGTGCCAGCGGGCGGGGTCACTCTGGAAACACCATATATTTT
>TRBJ2-5|16|TRBV7-9|.|.
CASSGKTHFPGETQYF
TGTGCCAGCAGCGGCAAGACACACTTTCCGGGGGAGACCCAGTACTTC
>TRBJ1-5|15|TRBV5-1|.|.
CASSLDDPSNQPQHF
TGCGCCAGCAGCTTGGACGACCCTAGCAATCAGCCCCAGCATTTT
>TRBJ2-5|15|TRBV28|.|.
CASSSGAAGQETQYF
TGTGCCAGCAGTTCGGGGGCAGCGGGACAAGAGACCCAGTACTTC
>TRBJ2-6|13|TRBV27|.|.
CASSLWGANVLTF
TGTGCCAGCAGTTTATGGGGGGCCAACGTCCTGACTTTC
>TRBJ1-2|13|TRBV2|.|TRBD1
CASTPGQGSSYTF
TGTGCCAGCACCCCGGGACAGGGAAGTAGCTACACCTTC
>TRBJ1-3|13|TRBV28|.|.
CASSFAGRNTIYF
TGTGCCAGCAGTTTTGCAGGGAGGAACACCATATATTTT
>TRBJ2-1|15|TRBV11-2|.|.
CASSSWTAYYNEQFF
TGTGCCAGCAGCTCCTGGACAGCTTACTACAATGAGCAGTTCTTC
>TRBJ2-1|15|TRBV7-9|.|TRBD2
CASSLLSGPYNEQFF
TGTGCCAGCAGCTTACTTAGCGGGCCGTACAATGAGCAGTTCTTC
>TRBJ1-4|17|TRBV15|.|.
CATSGTSGTTMGEKLFF
TGTGCCACCAGCGGGACCTCAGGGACAACAATGGGTGAAAAACTGTTTTTT
>TRBJ1-1|15|TRBV5-1|.|.
CASSWTGWDETEAFF
TGCGCCAGCAGCTGGACGGGCTGGGATGAGACTGAAGCTTTCTTT
>TRBJ1-1|15|TRBV5-1|.|.
CASSLDPGAGTEAFF
TGCGCCAGCAGCTTGGATCCGGGGGCAGGCACTGAAGCTTTCTTT
>TRBJ2-3|16|TRBV6-1|.|.
CASSEQGTAGTDTQYF
TGTGCCAGCAGTGAACAGGGGACGGCTGGCACAGATACGCAGTATTTT
>TRBJ2-5|11|TRBV20-1|.|.
CSASEGETQYF
TGCAGTGCCAGCGAGGGAGAGACCCAGTACTTC
>TRBJ2-1|15|TRBV7-6|.|.
CASSRSPAEYNEQFF
TGTGCCAGCAGCCGAAGCCCGGCTGAATACAATGAGCAGTTCTTC
>TRBJ1-5|16|TRBV18|.|TRBD1
CASSQVPGQGFQPQHF
TGTGCCAGCTCACAGGTCCCCGGACAGGGGTTTCAGCCCCAGCATTTT
>TRBJ2-1|13|TRBV7-9|.|.
CASSLGPYNEQFF
TGTGCCAGCAGCTTAGGTCCGTACAATGAGCAGTTCTTC
>TRBJ2-7|20|TRBV10-2|.|TRBD2
CASSETGLAGVGGFSYEQYF
TGCGCCAGCAGTGAAACCGGACTAGCGGGAGTCGGTGGTTTTTCCTACGAGCAGTACTTC
>TRBJ2-1|15|TRBV6-4|.|TRBD2
CASSDMTSGTMKQFF
TGTGCCAGCAGTGACATGACTAGCGGGACAATGAAACAGTTCTTC
>TRBJ2-5|15|TRBV29-1|.|TRBD1
CSVDGDRGYQETQYF
TGCAGCGTTGACGGCGACAGGGGGTACCAAGAGACCCAGTACTTC
>TRBJ2-2|12|TRBV6-5|.|.
CASSSRVGELFF
TGTGCCAGCAGTTCTCGGGTCGGGGAGCTGTTTTTT
>TRBJ2-4|15|TRBV18|once|.
CASSPLGKTGNIQYF
TGTGCCAGCTCACCACTTGGAAAGACTGGGAACATTCAGTACTTC
>TRBJ2-7|15|TRBV28|.|TRBD1
CASSPATGIIHKQYF
TGTGCCAGCAGTCCAGCGACAGGGATAATCCACAAGCAGTACTTC
>TRBJ1-5|14|TRBV19|few|TRBD1
CASSYGTGNQPQHF
TGTGCCAGTAGCTACGGGACAGGGAACCAGCCCCAGCATTTT
>TRBJ1-4|16|TRBV5-1|few|TRBD1
CASSLAAAGGGEKLFF
TGCGCCAGCAGCTTGGCTGCGGCAGGGGGCGGTGAAAAACTGTTTTTT
>TRBJ2-4|21|TRBV28|.|TRBD2
CASSFGMTRWGGAPGKNIQYF
TGTGCCAGCAGTTTCGGGATGACTCGGTGGGGAGGGGCGCCTGGCAAAAACATTCAGTACTTC
>TRBJ1-1|14|TRBV5-1|.|.
CASSLTLSNTEAFF
TGCGCCAGCAGCTTGACCCTATCGAACACTGAAGCTTTCTTT
>TRBJ2-3|15|TRBV5-1|few|TRBD1
CASSPGQLSTDTQYF
TGCGCCAGCAGCCCGGGACAGCTTAGCACAGATACGCAGTATTTT
>TRBJ2-5|13|TRBV4-2|.|.
CASSQEEGETQYF
TGTGCCAGCAGCCAAGAGGAGGGAGAGACCCAGTACTTC
>TRBJ1-1|14|TRBV5-1|.|TRBD1
CASSLAGGGTEAFF
TGCGCCAGCAGCTTGGCAGGGGGTGGCACTGAAGCTTTCTTT
>TRBJ1-1|11|TRBV7-9|few|.
CASQREAEAFF
TGTGCCAGCCAAAGAGAAGCTGAAGCTTTCTTT
>TRBJ1-1|13|TRBV6-5|.|TRBD1
CAARRDRALESFF
TGTGCCGCACGGCGCGACAGGGCCCTTGAATCTTTCTTT
>TRBJ2-3|16|TRBV5-1|.|TRBD2
CASTPPGLVLTDTQYF
TGCGCCAGCACCCCCCCGGGACTAGTACTCACAGATACGCAGTATTTT
>TRBJ2-5|14|TRBV5-1|.|.
CASSLVISQETQYF
TGCGCCAGCAGCTTGGTGATCAGCCAAGAGACCCAGTACTTC
>TRBJ1-5|15|TRBV10-1|.|.
CASSEREALERPQHF
TGCGCCAGCAGTGAGAGGGAAGCCCTAGAGCGGCCCCAGCATTTT
>TRBJ2-4|14|TRBV6-5|.|.
CASSRDRRENIQYF
TGTGCCAGCAGCCGCGACCGGCGCGAGAACATTCAGTACTTC
>TRBJ1-1|15|TRBV7-2|.|.
CASSLTTAPNTEAFF
TGTGCCAGCAGCTTAACAACAGCTCCAAACACTGAAGCTTTCTTT
>TRBJ2-7|13|TRBV28|.|.
CASRRGPTYEQYF
TGTGCCAGCAGGCGCGGGCCTACCTACGAGCAGTACTTC
>TRBJ2-1|12|TRBV21-1|.|.
CASSKGGTLQLF
TGTGCCAGCAGCAAAGGAGGGACATTACAGCTCTTC
>TRBJ2-3|15|TRBV7-3|once|TRBD2
CASSVLAGVLDTQYF
TGTGCCAGCAGCGTACTAGCGGGAGTGTTAGATACGCAGTATTTT
>TRBJ2-1|14|TRBV5-1|.|.
CASSIRLDGDEQFF
TGCGCCAGCAGCATCCGACTAGACGGGGATGAGCAGTTCTTC
>TRBJ2-5|14|TRBV10-3|once|TRBD2
CAISAWEGRETQYF
TGTGCCATCAGTGCGTGGGAGGGCCGGGAGACCCAGTACTTC
>TRBJ2-1|14|TRBV15|.|.
CATSRDPGYNEQFF
TGTGCCACCAGCAGAGATCCGGGCTACAATGAGCAGTTCTTC
>TRBJ2-7|16|TRBV6-5|.|.
CASSYSGAGSAYEQYF
TGTGCCAGCAGTTACTCGGGAGCCGGGAGCGCCTACGAGCAGTACTTC
>TRBJ2-2|17|TRBV25-1|.|TRBD2
CASSEFAGVKGAGELFF
TGTGCCAGCAGTGAATTTGCGGGAGTTAAAGGTGCCGGGGAGCTGTTTTTT
>TRBJ2-3|16|TRBV28|.|TRBD2
CASSPAESGRADTQYF
TGTGCCAGCAGCCCTGCGGAGAGCGGGAGGGCAGATACGCAGTATTTT
>TRBJ2-5|17|TRBV5-6|.|TRBD1
CASSRLSVGQIQETQYF
TGTGCCAGCAGCCGTCTAAGTGTGGGACAGATACAAGAGACCCAGTACTTC
>TRBJ2-7|14|TRBV27|.|TRBD1
CASSRPGQPYEQYF
TGTGCCAGCAGTCGCCCGGGACAGCCTTACGAGCAGTACTTC
>TRBJ1-5|15|TRBV6-1|.|TRBD1
CASSAQGGSNQPQHF
TGTGCCAGCAGTGCCCAGGGGGGGAGCAATCAGCCCCAGCATTTT
>TRBJ1-4|11|TRBV5-8|.|.
CASSSTEKLFF
TGTGCCAGCAGCTCGACAGAAAAACTGTTTTTT
>TRBJ2-2|17|TRBV11-3|.|.
CASSSPSSGPYTGELFF
TGTGCCAGCAGCTCGCCTTCCTCAGGGCCCTACACCGGGGAGCTGTTTTTT
>TRBJ2-2|17|TRBV28|once|TRBD1
CASSLSDRERSAGELFF
TGTGCCAGCAGTTTATCGGACAGGGAAAGGTCCGCCGGGGAGCTGTTTTTT
>TRBJ2-2|14|TRBV11-3|.|.
CASSLRTVTGELFF
TGTGCCAGCAGCCTAAGGACAGTCACCGGGGAGCTGTTTTTT